This passage covers 30 T cell receptor beta chains from one sample sequenced in a study of post-analysis software for immune sequencing data (dated by TCRdb to the mid-2010s). What the authors observed across the whole study: Significantly higher frequencies in patients than in controls were found for several TRBV segments, including TRBV5-6, TRBV5-1 and TRBV20-1.

Libraries were prepared through PCR. This sample was sequenced with an Illumina HiSeq 2500. To reduce PCR and sequencing biases, unique molecular identifiers were built into the TCR beta cDNA libraries. The public reads were quality trimmed at Q25 with fastp and then assembled into clones with MiXCR by TCRdb, keeping productive beta chains. Rows matching on CDR3 protein sequence are summarized as one entry with the most common DNA and genes. The table for this sample lists about 620,000 distinct CDR3 sequences; about 40% of them were counted only once. About 1.8% of the sample is in the top ten clones. No antigen has been assigned to these receptors. Sample: blood. These receptor sequences come from a girl under 18 with multiple sclerosis.

The V and J genes are TRBV20-1 and TRBJ2-4; the match to TRBD2 covers 12 bases. With the DNA end fitting TRBJ2-7 better, the J assignment may be wrong. CDR1 DFQATT and CDR2 SNEGSKA come from the germline V gene (reference sequence). The CDR3 is 14 amino acids. The chain's CDR3 is CSATTSGRTPEQYF. DNA of the CDR3: TGCAGTGCTACCACTAGCGGGAGGACCCCCGAGCAGTACTTC.

This clonotype has just a few counts. This chain uses TRBV29-1 with TRBJ2-4, with 9 bases identical to TRBD2. The DNA end is a closer match to TRBJ2-7, so the J assignment may be wrong. Germline V gene lookup returns CDR1 SQVTM and CDR2 ANQGSEA. This CDR3 is built from 13 residues. The CDR3 DNA reads as TGCAGCGTTACGACTAGCGGAGCCTACGAGCAGTACTTC. The encoded protein is CSVTTSGAYEQYF.

This chain joins TRBV5-1 and TRBJ2-7; D gene unclear. The CDR3 runs 14 residues. Trimming shortened V by 0 bases and J by 3 bases, and 10 bases separated the two germline ends. Germline lookup yields CDR1 SGHRS and CDR2 YFSETQ. The CDR3 nucleotides are TGCGCCAGCAGCTTGGCCGCGGCGGACTACGAGCAGTACTTC. This sequence encodes CASSLAAADYEQYF.

The genes are TRBV7-6 and TRBJ2-3; D is tentatively TRBD1 or TRBD2 (6 bases each). The CDR3 is made up of 17 amino acids. V was shortened by 2 bases and J by 1 base, with 16 bases between the two germline ends. Per the germline V gene, CDR1 is SGHVS and CDR2 is FNYEAQ. For the CDR3, the DNA is TGTGCCAGCAGCTTACCCAAGGAGGGGGAGCGCACAGATACGCAGTATTTT. Residues: CASSLPKEGERTDTQYF.

This clonotype showed up just a few times. The gene calls are TRBV12-3 or TRBV12-4 and TRBJ1-5, with TRBD1 matching 8 bases. Losses at the gene ends were 6 bases for V and 6 bases for J; bases not matched to a gene: 4. This CDR3 comprises 13 residues. For the CDR3, the DNA is TGTGCCAGCAGGGAGGACAGGGCTCAGCCCCAGCATTTT. This translates into CASREDRAQPQHF.

A single count supports this clonotype. This chain joins TRBV20-1 and TRBJ2-3; D is unclear. In germline, CDR1 is DFQATT, CDR2 SNEGSKA (reference sequence). V lost 3 bases and J lost 2, with 12 bases in between. The CDR3 sequence is 14 residues long. The DNA for the CDR3 is TGCAGTGCTAGCCCAGGACCAAACACAGATACGCAGTATTTT. Its protein product is CSASPGPNTDTQYF.

This chain links TRBV12-3 or TRBV12-4 with TRBJ2-3, with D maybe TRBD2 (5 bases). This CDR3 spans 15 amino acids. V lost 2 bases, J lost 0 bases, and 9 bases lay in between. This CDR3 is CASSLSLGSTDTQYF. CDR3 nucleotide sequence: TGTGCCAGCAGTTTATCACTAGGTAGCACAGATACGCAGTATTTT.

The V and J genes are TRBV20-1 and TRBJ1-2; D ambiguous. The CDR3 is made up of 16 amino acids. Between the trimmed V and J ends, which lost 6 bases and 3 bases, there was a span of 23 bases. Germline V gene lookup returns CDR1 DFQATT and CDR2 SNEGSKA (reference sequence). CDR3 in amino acids: CSATLKTRPIYYGYTF. CDR3 in DNA: TGCAGTGCAACCCTCAAAACACGACCAATATACTATGGCTACACCTTC.

This clonotype appeared a few times. The CDR3 bases are TGCAGTGCTAGAAGGGGGAGTAAGGAGACCCAGTACTTC. This sequence encodes CSARRGSKETQYF. This chain links TRBV20-1 with TRBJ2-5, with D perhaps TRBD1 (6 bases). CDR1 is DFQATT and CDR2 is SNEGSKA in the germline V gene (reference sequence). The V and J ends lost 2 bases and 5 bases respectively, with 12 bases between them. The CDR3 sequence is 13 residues long.

The chain employs TRBV6-2 or TRBV6-3 and TRBJ2-1, with 11 nucleotides matching TRBD2. This CDR3 is built from 11 residues. Trimming removed 6 bases from V and 15 bases from J; junction bases left unmatched: 4. Germline lookup yields CDR1 MNHEY and CDR2 SVGEGT. The CDR3 loop is CASRIAGGWFF. The DNA for the CDR3 is TGTGCCAGCAGGATAGCGGGAGGGTGGTTCTTC.

This rearrangement joins TRBV20-1 to TRBJ1-1; no reliable D call. From germline, CDR1 is DFQATT and CDR2 SNEGSKA (reference sequence). V was clipped by 5 bases and J by 4 bases, with 11 bases between them. The CDR3 contains 12 residues. CDR3 residues: CSASPWLTEAFF. The CDR3, as DNA: TGCAGTGCTTCCCCCTGGCTCACTGAAGCTTTCTTT.

This clonotype was recorded a few times. The chain has TRBV10-3 and TRBJ2-1; the D gene is possibly TRBD1 (5 bases). Germline V gene data show CDR1 as ENHRY and CDR2 as SYGVKD. Trimming removed 3 bases at V and 3 bases at J, with 12 bases between. The CDR3 is 15 residues long. For the CDR3, the DNA is TGTGCCATCAGTGATGGTAGGGGCCTCTACAATGAGCAGTTCTTC. It translates to CAISDGRGLYNEQFF.

The chain couples TRBV5-1 to TRBJ2-5; D remains unclear. The germline V gene has CDR1 SGHRS and CDR2 YFSETQ. The CDR3 has 14 amino acids. Deletions cut 0 bases from V and 2 bases from J, with 8 bases between. In nucleotides, the CDR3 is TGCGCCAGCAGCTTGGTGGCTAGGCAAGAGACCCAGTACTTC. Amino acids: CASSLVARQETQYF.

The V call is TRBV2, the J call TRBJ2-3; 7 nucleotides match TRBD1. The CDR3 has 14 residues. CDR1 and CDR2 from the germline V gene are SNHLY and FYNNEI. V trimming: 10 bases; J trimming: 3 bases; junction bases outside the gene matches: 10. CDR3 in amino acids: CAIRDSLGTDTQYF. DNA of the CDR3: TGTGCCATCCGGGACAGCCTGGGGACAGATACGCAGTATTTT. The full variable domain, rest sourced from reference TRBV2 and TRBJ2-3, is EPEVTQTPSHQVTQMGQEVILRCVPISNHLYFYWYRQILGQKVEFLVSFYNNEISEKSEIFDDQFSVERPDGSNFTLKIRSTKLEDSAMYFCAIRDSLGTDTQYFGPGTRLTVL.

The DNA for the CDR3 is TGTGCCAGCTCACCCAAACAGGGACTAGGCCCGGTTGGCTACACCTTC. Translation gives CASSPKQGLGPVGYTF. The chain couples TRBV18 to TRBJ1-2; a possible D gene is TRBD1 (6 bases). This CDR3 spans 16 amino acids. Between the trimmed V and J ends, which lost 3 bases and 7 bases, there was a span of 21 bases. The germline gives CDR1 KGHSH, CDR2 LQKENI.

As to this clonotype: The germline gene is not matched at one end of the junction; a read error may be the cause. The V gene is TRBV7-7, the J gene TRBJ2-5, with TRBD1 as a possible D gene (9 bases). The V gene's germline CDR1 is SSHAT and CDR2 FNYEAQ (reference sequence). CDR3 length equals 16 residues. CDR3 DNA: TGTGCTAGCAGCTTAGCGGGACAGGGCAGCCAAGAGACCCAGTACTTC. Translating it yields CASSLAGQGSQETQYF.

The rearrangement joins TRBV12-3 or TRBV12-4 to TRBJ2-6, with 9 bases aligning to TRBD1. CDR3 length equals 19 residues. Trimming took 6 bases from V and 0 from J; bases not matched to a gene: 12. The CDR3 coding sequence is TGTGCCAGCAGCTTACCATCCGGGACAGGGTCCTCTGGGGCCAACGTCCTGACTTTC. This codes for CASSLPSGTGSSGANVLTF.

The rearrangement uses TRBV11-2 and TRBJ2-1, with a tentative D call TRBD2 (5 bases). The V gene's germline CDR1 is SGHAT and CDR2 FQNNGV. There are 15 residues in the CDR3. Trimming pared 4 bases from V and 0 bases from J, leaving 10 bases between. CDR3 region: CASSSSYSSYNEQFF. The CDR3 DNA is TGTGCCAGCAGCTCTAGCTATAGCTCCTACAATGAGCAGTTCTTC.

CDR3 amino acids: CASSPSPPGRGYEQYF. CDR3 nucleotides: TGTGCCAGCTCACCAAGTCCTCCGGGACGGGGCTACGAGCAGTACTTC. The rearrangement uses TRBV18 and TRBJ2-7; TRBD1 or TRBD2 may be the D gene (5 bases each). V was clipped by 2 bases and J by 3 bases, with 17 bases between them. CDR1 and CDR2 (germline): KGHSH, LQKENI. The CDR3 contains 16 residues.

This chain joins TRBV27 and TRBJ2-4, with D perhaps being TRBD1 or TRBD2 (5 bases each). The DNA end favors TRBJ2-7, so the J call may be wrong. The CDR3 loop spans 15 amino acids. Germline V CDR1 and CDR2: MNHEY, SMNVEV (reference sequence). CDR3 nucleotides: TGTGCCAGCAGTTTGATGGGACCTGTGGCCTACGAGCAGTACTTC. Its translation is CASSLMGPVAYEQYF.

The V call is TRBV3-1, the J call TRBJ1-5; D is unresolved. Germline V gives CDR1 LGHDT, CDR2 YNNKEL (reference sequence). CDR3 size: 15 residues. V gave up 0 bases and J gave up 7 bases, with 13 bases separating them. The CDR3 nucleotides are TGTGCCAGCAGCCAAGATCTCCCCGGCGGGCAGCCCCAGCATTTT. This translates into CASSQDLPGGQPQHF.

Only a few counts were recorded for this clonotype. The rearrangement links TRBV20-1 to TRBJ2-5; 10 positions agree with TRBD1. With V trimmed by 6 bases and J by 4 bases, 17 bases remained unmatched. The CDR3 covers 17 residues. Germline CDR1 is DFQATT and CDR2 is SNEGSKA (reference sequence). The CDR3 DNA reads as TGCAGTGCCATAAGCCCAACTCGACAGGGGGCCCGAGAGACCCAGTACTTC. It translates to CSAISPTRQGARETQYF.

The gene calls are TRBV11-2 and TRBJ2-7; the D gene could be TRBD1 or TRBD2 (5 bases each). With 5 bases removed from V and 4 bases from J, the gap between germline ends came to 15 bases. There are 14 residues in the CDR3. From germline, CDR1 is SGHAT and CDR2 FQNNGV. The CDR3 region has the DNA TGTGCCAGCAGCACGGGACGTCGGGGATACGAGCAGTACTTC. Translation gives CASSTGRRGYEQYF.

On this clonotype itself: A much larger clone sits a single nucleotide away, making a read error possible. This sequence joins TRBV4-1 and TRBJ1-2; 7 nucleotides align to TRBD1. This CDR3 has 15 amino acids. Germline CDR1 MGHRA, CDR2 YSYEKL. The CDR3 nucleotides are TGCGCCAGCAGCCAAGTCCCCGGGACAGCAGATGGCCACACCTTC. It yields the protein CASSQVPGTADGHTF.

Points on this clonotype: At one end, the junction sequence differs from germline, possibly due to a read error. The chain recombines TRBV29-1 with TRBJ2-4; D perhaps matches TRBD2 (6 bases). Looked up from germline, CDR1 is SQVTM and CDR2 is ANQGSEA. CDR3 length: 13 residues. CDR3 amino acids: CNVEGGAKNIQYF. CDR3 sequence (DNA): TGCAACGTTGAAGGAGGGGCCAAAAACATTCAGTACTTC.

This chain joins TRBV7-8 and TRBJ2-5, with TRBD1 as a possible D gene (6 bases). CDR3 length: 14 residues. Trimming removed 5 bases at V and 4 bases at J, with 14 bases between. The V gene's germline CDR1 is SGHVS and CDR2 FQNEAQ. CDR3 coding DNA: TGTGCCAGCAGCCTACAGGGTAACCGAGAGACCCAGTACTTC. Translated: CASSLQGNRETQYF. Full variable domain (rest looked up from reference TRBV7-8 and TRBJ2-5): GAGVSQSPRYKVAKRGQDVALRCDPISGHVSLFWYQQALGQGPEFLTYFQNEAQLDKSGLPSDRFFAERPEGSVSTLKIQRTQQEDSAVYLCASSLQGNRETQYFGPGTRLLVL.

This clonotype came up once. This chain connects TRBV7-2 to TRBJ1-1; D remains ambiguous. Germline values: CDR1 SGHTA, CDR2 FQGNSA. The CDR3 loop spans 14 amino acids. Trimming removed 1 base at V and 1 base at J, with 7 bases between. The CDR3 DNA follows: TGTGCCAGCAGCTTAGTTCACGGGAACACTGAAGCTTTCTTT. It specifies CASSLVHGNTEAFF.

This clonotype has more than one count but fewer than ten. The rearrangement links TRBV10-3 to TRBJ1-2; 7 bases are a match to TRBD1. Trimming removed 2 bases from V and 5 bases from J; junction bases left unmatched: 2. The CDR3 extends over 13 amino acids. The germline V gene encodes CDR1 ENHRY and CDR2 SYGVKD. CDR3 loop: CAISEDRVYGYTF. CDR3 nucleotide sequence: TGTGCCATCAGTGAGGACAGGGTGTATGGCTACACCTTC.

This chain joins TRBV20-1 and TRBJ1-5; possible D gene TRBD1, 5 bases. This CDR3 region has 14 residues. Deletions cut 3 bases from V and 3 bases from J, with 12 bases between. Looked up from germline, CDR1 is DFQATT and CDR2 is SNEGSKA (reference sequence). CDR3 nucleotide sequence: TGCAGTGCTAGTTTAGGGGACCCCAATCAGCCCCAGCATTTT. Translating gives CSASLGDPNQPQHF.

In its sample, this clonotype was seen many times. This chain connects TRBV12-3 or TRBV12-4 to TRBJ2-7; 12 positions match TRBD2. V lost 4 bases, J lost 3 bases, and 7 bases stayed unmatched. The CDR3 totals 16 residues. Here the CDR3 DNA reads TGTGCCAGCAGTTCCTCCCTAGCGGGAGGGATCTACGAGCAGTACTTC. Protein sequence: CASSSSLAGGIYEQYF.